The 18 T cell receptor beta chains below come from one sample, sequenced in a study of blood T cell repertoires in COVID-19. Method: immunoSEQ multiplex PCR; TCRdb's copy keeps in-frame clones and lacks some. Of about 170,000 clones listed, about 85% were seen once; the top ten hold approximately 14%. Sequenced: peripheral blood. The receptors here all came from a woman between 70 and 85 years old with COVID-19, enrolled during active disease.

CDR3 sequence: CASSSRGMNTEAFF. In nucleotides, the CDR3 is TGTGCCAGCAGCTCTCGAGGCATGAACACTGAAGCTTTCTTT. The V and J genes are TRBV11-2 and TRBJ1-1, with D unresolved. The CDR3 contains 14 residues. The germline V gene encodes CDR1 SGHAT and CDR2 FQNNGV. V lost 4 bases, J lost 0 bases, and 9 bases lay in between.

The V and J genes are TRBV2 and TRBJ2-7; D might be TRBD2 (5 bases). The length of the CDR3 is 11 residues. Trimming stripped 1 base from V and 9 bases from J, with 7 bases between. Germline CDR1 is SNHLY and CDR2 is FYNNEI. The CDR3: CASSEVRAQYF. CDR3 nucleotide sequence: TGTGCCAGCAGTGAAGTGAGGGCGCAGTACTTC. The variable domain in full, completed from reference TRBV2 and TRBJ2-7, reads EPEVTQTPSHQVTQMGQEVILRCVPISNHLYFYWYRQILGQKVEFLVSFYNNEISEKSEIFDDQFSVERPDGSNFTLKIRSTKLEDSAMYFCASSEVRAQYFGPGTRLTVT.

This clone has more than one count but fewer than ten. It is unclear where the CDR3 begins or ends on the DNA, so no DNA is shown, and the CDR3 is as TCRdb lists it. The chain joins TRBV5-6 to TRBJ2-7; no DNA check was done on the table's D call, TRBD1. The CDR3 is 13 amino acids long, termini counted. CDR1 SGHDT and CDR2 YYEEEE come from the germline V gene. The CDR3 loop is CASSLFGTGIKYV.

The chain employs TRBV11-2 and TRBJ1-1; 9 nucleotides agree with TRBD1. Germline V gives CDR1 SGHAT, CDR2 FQNNGV. CDR3 length: 16 amino acids. Trimming took 0 bases from V and 10 from J; bases not matched to a gene: 12. CDR3 nucleotides: TGTGCCAGCAGCTTAGACACCCCCGGGACAGGGAGTATAGCTTTCTTT. Protein sequence: CASSLDTPGTGSIAFF. Variable domain in full (rest from reference TRBV11-2 and TRBJ1-1): EAGVAQSPRYKIIEKRQSVAFWCNPISGHATLYWYQQILGQGPKLLIQFQNNGVVDDSQLPKDRFSAERLKGVDSTLKIQPAKLEDSAVYLCASSLDTPGTGSIAFFGQGTRLTVV.

In DNA, the CDR3 is TGTGCCAGCAGCTTGATAGGGACAGGGAGCCACATTCAGTACTTC. It codes for CASSLIGTGSHIQYF. This chain links TRBV5-6 with TRBJ2-4, with 9 bases identical to TRBD1. The CDR3 extends over 15 amino acids. From germline, CDR1 is SGHDT and CDR2 YYEEEE. V dropped 1 base and J dropped 8; count of bases not matched to a gene: 7.

This clone was observed a few times. The chain combines TRBV28 with TRBJ1-5; D possibly corresponds to TRBD1 (6 bases). CDR3 length: 16 residues. In germline, CDR1 is MDHEN, CDR2 SYDVKM. Between the trimmed V and J ends, which lost 6 bases and 1 base, there was a span of 16 bases. The CDR3, as DNA: TGTGCCAGCAGGGGCCTAAAGGGGGTGAGCAATCAGCCCCAGCATTTT. This gives the protein CASRGLKGVSNQPQHF.

The chain uses TRBV6-5 and TRBJ1-2; D gene unclear. Per germline, CDR1 MNHEY and CDR2 SVGAGI. V lost 8 bases and J 3 bases, leaving 13 bases between the germline ends. This CDR3 contains 13 residues. CDR3 loop: CASGRAFDYGYTF. Here the CDR3 DNA reads TGTGCCAGCGGTAGAGCGTTCGACTATGGCTACACCTTC.

This rearrangement joins TRBV28 to TRBJ2-7; 7 nucleotides line up with TRBD2. CDR3 length equals 16 residues. The J segment lost 1 base and the V segment lost 2 bases, leaving 8 bases of the junction unmatched. CDR1 and CDR2 from the germline V gene are MDHEN and SYDVKM. DNA of the CDR3: TGTGCCAGCAGTTTAATCCTGTCTAGCGGATCCTACGAGCAGTACTTC. This gives the protein CASSLILSSGSYEQYF.

This chain uses TRBV15 with TRBJ2-6; 7 nucleotides agree with TRBD1. CDR1 LNHNV and CDR2 YYDKDF come from the germline V gene (reference sequence). The CDR3 length is 16 residues. With 11 bases clipped from V and 0 bases from J, the junction kept 10 bases outside the gene matches. CDR3 in DNA: TGTGCCGCCCGGGACAGTTATGACTCTGGGGCCAACGTCCTGACTTTC. It codes for CAARDSYDSGANVLTF. The full variable domain, with the rest looked up from reference TRBV15 and TRBJ2-6, is DAMVIQNPRYQVTQFGKPVTLSCSQTLNHNVMYWYQQKSSQAPKLLFHYYDKDFNNEADTPDNFQSRRPNTSFCFLDIRSPGLGDTAMYLCAARDSYDSGANVLTFGAGSRLTVL.

The chain carries TRBV6-5 and TRBJ2-2; 8 bases agree with TRBD1. V lost 6 bases, J lost 0 bases, and 3 bases stayed unmatched. The germline gives CDR1 MNHEY, CDR2 SVGAGI. The CDR3 runs 15 residues. The DNA for the CDR3 is TGTGCCAGCAGAGCACAGGGGGCGAACACCGGGGAGCTGTTTTTT. Its protein product is CASRAQGANTGELFF.

The genes are TRBV3-1 (or the pseudogene TRBV3-2) and TRBJ2-1; D may be TRBD1 (7 bases). The CDR3 is 16 residues long. V dropped 1 base and J dropped 6 bases, with 16 bases sitting between them. Germline assignment: CDR1 LGHDT and CDR2 YNNKEL (reference sequence). Written as DNA, the CDR3 is TGTGCCAGCAGCCAAGCGACAGGGCGGGAAGGCAATGAGCAGTTCTTC. Its translation is CASSQATGREGNEQFF.

About this clone: This sample also contains other DNA sequences that code for the same CDR3. This chain links TRBV28 with TRBJ2-2, with TRBD1 matching 7 bases. The CDR3 length is 16 residues. Trimming took 4 bases from V and 2 from J; bases not matched to a gene: 7. Germline CDR1 and CDR2: MDHEN and SYDVKM. The CDR3 protein is CASSSPGTDNTGELFF. CDR3 DNA: TGTGCCAGCAGTTCCCCCGGGACAGACAACACCGGGGAGCTGTTTTTT. The full variable domain, completed using reference TRBV28 and TRBJ2-2, is DVKVTQSSRYLVKRTGEKVFLECVQDMDHENMFWYRQDPGLGLRLIYFSYDVKMKEKGDIPEGYSVSREKKERFSLILESASTNQTSMYLCASSSPGTDNTGELFFGEGSRLTVL.

The CDR3 is CASSPEQGGFRENTEAFF. CDR3 DNA sequence: TGTGCCAGCTCACCGGAGCAGGGTGGGTTTCGTGAGAACACTGAAGCTTTCTTT. V is TRBV18 and J is TRBJ1-1, with D maybe TRBD1 (5 bases). V was clipped by 3 bases and J by 1 base, with 21 bases between them. This CDR3 is built from 18 residues. The germline V gene encodes CDR1 KGHSH and CDR2 LQKENI.

This chain uses TRBV3-1 (or the pseudogene TRBV3-2) with TRBJ2-4, with a tentative D call TRBD1 (5 bases). Trimming cost V 0 bases and J 0 bases, with 6 bases left between them. Per germline, CDR1 LGHDT and CDR2 YNNKEL (reference sequence). The CDR3 extends over 15 amino acids. For the CDR3, the DNA is TGTGCCAGCAGCCAAGAAGGGGTAGCCAAAAACATTCAGTACTTC. Its protein is CASSQEGVAKNIQYF.

The chain has TRBV18 and TRBJ1-2; D uncertain. V dropped 6 bases and J dropped 0 bases, with 17 bases sitting between them. Germline V gene sequence: CDR1 KGHSH, CDR2 LQKENI. This CDR3 comprises 16 residues. The CDR3 DNA reads as TGTGCCAGCTCTGTCGACATGGGGAGAGCTAACTATGGCTACACCTTC. Translation: CASSVDMGRANYGYTF.

V is TRBV7-2 and J is TRBJ2-1; TRBD2 is a possible D gene (5 bases). The V end lost 3 bases, the J end lost 4 bases, and 10 bases lay between the germline ends. CDR1 is SGHTA and CDR2 is FQGNSA in the germline V gene. This CDR3 has 14 amino acids. CDR3 DNA: TGTGCCAGCAGCTTGGACCCGGGATACAATGAGCAGTTCTTC. Protein product: CASSLDPGYNEQFF. The variable domain in full, with the rest retrieved from reference TRBV7-2 and TRBJ2-1, is GAGVSQSPSNKVTEKGKDVELRCDPISGHTALYWYRQSLGQGLEFLIYFQGNSAPDKSGLPSDRFSAERTGGSVSTLTIQRTQQEDSAVYLCASSLDPGYNEQFFGPGTRLTVL.

The rearrangement links TRBV27 to TRBJ2-1, with 7 bases fitting TRBD2. The CDR3 covers 14 residues. Germline V gives CDR1 MNHEY, CDR2 SMNVEV (reference sequence). V was pared by 7 bases and J by 6 bases, with 9 bases of the junction left unmatched. The DNA for the CDR3 is TGTGCCAGCATGTATGGGACTACCCTCAATGAGCAGTTCTTC. Residues: CASMYGTTLNEQFF.

Only one count was recorded for this clone. The rearrangement links TRBV4-2 to TRBJ2-5, with 9 bases lining up with TRBD2. Germline CDR1 reads LGHNA; CDR2 reads YNFKEQ. Trimming took 0 bases from V and 4 from J; bases not matched to a gene: 6. This CDR3 region has 16 residues. DNA of the CDR3: TGTGCCAGCAGCCAAGAGGTTAGCGGGAGCTCAGAGACCCAGTACTTC. Protein sequence: CASSQEVSGSSETQYF.